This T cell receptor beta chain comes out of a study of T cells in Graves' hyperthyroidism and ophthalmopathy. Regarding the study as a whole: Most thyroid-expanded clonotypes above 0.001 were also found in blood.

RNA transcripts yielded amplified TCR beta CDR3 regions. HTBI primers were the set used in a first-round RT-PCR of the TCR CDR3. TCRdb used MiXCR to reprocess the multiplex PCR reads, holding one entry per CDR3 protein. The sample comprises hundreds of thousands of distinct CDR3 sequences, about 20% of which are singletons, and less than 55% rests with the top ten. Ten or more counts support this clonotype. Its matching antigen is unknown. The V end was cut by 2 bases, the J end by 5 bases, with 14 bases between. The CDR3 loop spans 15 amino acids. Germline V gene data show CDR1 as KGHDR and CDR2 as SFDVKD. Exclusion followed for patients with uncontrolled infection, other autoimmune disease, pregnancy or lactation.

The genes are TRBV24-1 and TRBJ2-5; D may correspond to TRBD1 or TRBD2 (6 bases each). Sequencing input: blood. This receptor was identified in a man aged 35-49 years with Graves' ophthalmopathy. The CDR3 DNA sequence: TGTGCCACCAGTGATTCTGCGGGAACAGGGGAGACCCAGTACTTC. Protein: CATSDSAGTGETQYF.